This TCR beta chain is drawn from a study of blood T cell repertoires in COVID-19 (dated by TCRdb to the early 2020s). Regarding the research as a whole: Samples covering the acute and convalescent phases of COVID-19 were provided by collaborators in the United States, Italy and Spain. The material from the prospective study consisted of cDNA or gDNA derived from T cells, B-cell-depleted T cells, or PBMCs. Subjects who had been exposed to COVID-19, were actively infected with it, or had recovered from it provided the deeply sampled blood TCRbeta repertoires that made up the dataset. The repertoires were released in a freely available public database meant as a resource for research on the immune response to SARS-CoV-2. Samples were obtained from the ongoing ImmuneRACE study (first 160 participants) and from 1,254 subjects provided by 6 global collaborators. Sample metadata almost always included a de-identified subject ID, COVID-19 status, age in years and sex. Where available, HLA class I and class II types were taken from metadata supplied by the sample provider and were not determined by assay-based typing. Overall results and qualifications from the work: How much clinical and demographic metadata was included differed by source and by participant, and the metadata was provided uncurated.

The immunoSEQ Assay, a bias-controlled multiplex PCR, was used to amplify TCRbeta CDR3 regions from genomic DNA. On the study's bioinformatics: The number of nucleated cells in each sample was estimated by amplification of reference gene primers within the assay. To quantify the absolute abundance of each unique TCRbeta CDR3 rearrangement, sequence reads were collapsed and filtered. For each sample, productive Simpson clonality was calculated as the square root of Simpson's diversity index over productive rearrangements. What TCRdb holds here is the immuneACCESS table cut down to in-frame rearrangements. Part of the clones is not present; checked against another copy, under half of the missing clones reflect an unresolved V gene, and the others are unexplained. V, J and clone size are those of that table, while D and trimming were read from the DNA. The sample table contains about 68,000 clones; only one count was recorded for approximately 91% of them. Just over 2.5% of the sample belongs to the ten largest clones.

From cysteine to phenylalanine, the CDR3 is 14 amino acids long. The kept DNA is CDR3 alone, 42 bases in frame from the first base. CDR1 and CDR2, per the germline V gene, are MNHEY and SVGEGT. V loses 2 bases of germline sequence and J loses 7 bases, and the interval between the two ends is 14 bases. One collaborating source in Seattle enrolled patients during active infection and followed them longitudinally through the course of disease. The collaborating institutions used their own protocols to collect whole blood in K2EDTA tubes. For TCRbeta analysis, collaborators shipped samples as frozen whole blood, isolated PBMCs, or DNA extracted from either of those sample types. In regard to this clone: This receptor's antigen is unknown. Base qualities were left out, and no much larger clone turns up one base away.

Sequencing input: peripheral blood. The V and J genes are TRBV6-2 or TRBV6-3 and TRBJ1-2, with no confidently assigned D gene. This clonotype originated in a man aged 50-59 years with COVID-19, enrolled during active disease. The bases are TGTGCCAGCAGTTACGAAGGCAGGCCGAGTGGCTACACCTTC. Its translation is CASSYEGRPSGYTF.